The entry below gives a single T cell receptor (beta chain) sequence along with its context. Its antigen remains unknown. The junction departs from germline at one end; a sequencing error may be responsible. The data stem from a study of tumor-infiltrating lymphocytes in primary liver carcinoma. Study-wide findings and caveats: Bulk samples went unsorted, so CD4+ and CD8+ repertoires were not compared.

Extraction also yielded germline DNA, while blood RNA was obtained from unsorted whole blood. About 3.6 milliliters of peripheral blood were collected before surgery. The CDR3 consists of 13 residues. Germline CDR1 is SGHAT and CDR2 is FQDESV (reference sequence). The authors made TCR beta cDNA from 400 to 600 ng total RNA with a constant-region primer. Amplification in three nested multiplex PCR rounds with slightly modified ARM-PCR gave rise to TCR beta libraries. In the first two PCR rounds, TRBV1-TRBV30 forward primers were paired with a C-beta reverse primer, and each round lasted approximately 9 cycles. TCRdb recomputed calls from the multiplex PCR reads with MiXCR, one row per CDR3 protein. The sample has approximately 340,000 distinct CDR3 sequences; roughly two thirds are singletons.

The sequencing sample was made of peripheral blood. This chain connects TRBV11-1 to TRBJ2-1; D gene ambiguous. The origin of this receptor is a man aged 40-49 years with primary liver carcinoma and hepatitis B virus infection. The CDR3, as DNA: TGTACCAGCAGCTTAGAGAGTTTGGGATACCAGTTCTTC. Translating it yields CTSSLESLGYQFF.